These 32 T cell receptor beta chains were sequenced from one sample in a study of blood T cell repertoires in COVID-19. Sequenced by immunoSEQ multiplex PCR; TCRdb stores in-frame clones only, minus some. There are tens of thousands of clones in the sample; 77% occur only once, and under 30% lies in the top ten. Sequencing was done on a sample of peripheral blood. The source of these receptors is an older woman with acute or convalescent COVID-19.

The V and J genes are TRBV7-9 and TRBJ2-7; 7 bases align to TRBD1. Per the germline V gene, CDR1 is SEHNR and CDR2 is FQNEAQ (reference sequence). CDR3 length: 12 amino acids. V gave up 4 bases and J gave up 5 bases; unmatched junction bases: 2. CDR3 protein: CASSSTGDEQYF. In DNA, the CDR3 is TGTGCCAGCAGCTCTACAGGGGACGAGCAGTACTTC.

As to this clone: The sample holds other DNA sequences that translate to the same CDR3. CDR3 nucleotide sequence: TGCAGCGTTGAGGCTTCAGGGGGCGGCTACGAGCAGTACTTC. Protein product: CSVEASGGGYEQYF. This chain connects TRBV29-1 to TRBJ2-7; 8 nucleotides align to TRBD1. This CDR3 is built from 14 residues. Trimming took 3 bases from V and 3 from J; bases not matched to a gene: 7. Germline-derived CDR1 and CDR2 are SQVTM and ANQGSEA.

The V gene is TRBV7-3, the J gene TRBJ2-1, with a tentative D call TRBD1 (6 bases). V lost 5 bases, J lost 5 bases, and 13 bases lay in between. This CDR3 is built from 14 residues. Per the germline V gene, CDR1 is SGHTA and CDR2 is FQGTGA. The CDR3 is CASSARGANNEQFF. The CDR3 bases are TGTGCCAGCAGCGCCAGGGGCGCTAACAATGAGCAGTTCTTC.

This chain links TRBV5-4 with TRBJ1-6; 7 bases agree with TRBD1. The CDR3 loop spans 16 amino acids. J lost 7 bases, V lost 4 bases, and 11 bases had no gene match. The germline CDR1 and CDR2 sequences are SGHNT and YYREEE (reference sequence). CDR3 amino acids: CASSQLGTARNSPLHF. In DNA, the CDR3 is TGTGCCAGCAGCCAATTAGGGACAGCTCGGAATTCACCCCTCCACTTT.

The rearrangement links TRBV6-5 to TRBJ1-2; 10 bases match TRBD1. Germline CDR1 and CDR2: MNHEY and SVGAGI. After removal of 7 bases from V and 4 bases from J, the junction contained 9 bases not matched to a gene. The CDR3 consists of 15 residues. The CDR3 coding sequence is TGTGCCAGCATTCCAGGACAGGGGGGCCTCTATGGCTACACCTTC. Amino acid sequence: CASIPGQGGLYGYTF.

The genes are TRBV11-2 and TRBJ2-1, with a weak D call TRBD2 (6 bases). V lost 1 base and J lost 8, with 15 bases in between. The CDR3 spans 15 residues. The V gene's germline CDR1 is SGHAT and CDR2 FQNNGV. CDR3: CASSLAGGQAHEQFF. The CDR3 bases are TGTGCCAGCAGCTTAGCAGGAGGGCAGGCTCATGAGCAGTTCTTC.

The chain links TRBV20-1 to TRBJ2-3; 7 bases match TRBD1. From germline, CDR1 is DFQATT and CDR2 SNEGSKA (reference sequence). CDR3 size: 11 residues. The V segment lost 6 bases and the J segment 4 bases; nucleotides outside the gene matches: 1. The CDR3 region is CSADRADTQYF. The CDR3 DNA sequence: TGCAGTGCCGACAGGGCAGATACGCAGTATTTT.

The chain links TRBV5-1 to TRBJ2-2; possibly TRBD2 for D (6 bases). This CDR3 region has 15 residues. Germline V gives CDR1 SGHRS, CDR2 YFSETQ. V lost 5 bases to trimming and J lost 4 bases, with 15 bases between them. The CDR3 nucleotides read TGCGCCAGCAGGGCGGGACCCCAGACCACCGGGGAGCTGTTTTTT. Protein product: CASRAGPQTTGELFF.

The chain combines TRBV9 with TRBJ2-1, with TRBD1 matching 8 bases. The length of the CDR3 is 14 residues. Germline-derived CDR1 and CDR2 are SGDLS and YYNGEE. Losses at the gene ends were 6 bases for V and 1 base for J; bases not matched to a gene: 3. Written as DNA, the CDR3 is TGTGCCAGCACGAGACAGGGGTCCTACAATGAGCAGTTCTTC. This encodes CASTRQGSYNEQFF. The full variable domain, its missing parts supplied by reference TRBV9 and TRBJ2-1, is DSGVTQTPKHLITATGQRVTLRCSPRSGDLSVYWYQQSLDQGLQFLIQYYNGEERAKGNILERFSAQQFPDLHSELNLSSLELGDSALYFCASTRQGSYNEQFFGPGTRLTVL.

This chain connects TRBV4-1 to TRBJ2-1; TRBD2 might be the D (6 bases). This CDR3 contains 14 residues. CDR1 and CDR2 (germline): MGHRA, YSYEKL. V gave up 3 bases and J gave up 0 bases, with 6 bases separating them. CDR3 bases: TGCGCCAGCAGCCACGGGGGCTCCTACAATGAGCAGTTCTTC. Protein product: CASSHGGSYNEQFF.

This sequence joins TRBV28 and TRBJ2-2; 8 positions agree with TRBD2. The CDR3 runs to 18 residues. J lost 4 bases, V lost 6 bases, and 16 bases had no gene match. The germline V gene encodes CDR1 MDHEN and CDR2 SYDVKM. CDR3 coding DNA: TGTGCCAGCAGCCCCGCGGGACTAGGGGAAATAGTCACCGGGGAGCTGTTTTTT. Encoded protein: CASSPAGLGEIVTGELFF.

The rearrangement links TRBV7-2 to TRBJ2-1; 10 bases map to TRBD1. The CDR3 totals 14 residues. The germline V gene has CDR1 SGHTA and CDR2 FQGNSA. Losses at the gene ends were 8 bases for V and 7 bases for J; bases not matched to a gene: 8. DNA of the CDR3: TGTGCCAGCGGACGGACAGGGGGTGGAAATGAGCAGTTCTTC. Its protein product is CASGRTGGGNEQFF.

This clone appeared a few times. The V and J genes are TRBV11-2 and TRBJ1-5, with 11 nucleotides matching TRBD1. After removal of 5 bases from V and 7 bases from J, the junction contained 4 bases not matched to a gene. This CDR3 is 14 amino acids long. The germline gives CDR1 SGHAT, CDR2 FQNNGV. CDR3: CASSPGTGGQPQHF. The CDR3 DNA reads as TGTGCCAGCAGCCCTGGGACAGGGGGACAGCCCCAGCATTTT.

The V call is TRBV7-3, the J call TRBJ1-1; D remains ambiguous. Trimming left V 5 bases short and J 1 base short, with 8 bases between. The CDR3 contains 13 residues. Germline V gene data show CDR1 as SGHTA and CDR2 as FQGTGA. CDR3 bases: TGTGCCAGCAGCCTTACAGAGAACACTGAAGCTTTCTTT. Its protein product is CASSLTENTEAFF.

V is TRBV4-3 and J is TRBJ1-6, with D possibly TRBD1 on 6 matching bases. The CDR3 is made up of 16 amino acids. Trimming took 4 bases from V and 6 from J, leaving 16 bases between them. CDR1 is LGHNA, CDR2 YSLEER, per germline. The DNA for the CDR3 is TGCGCCAGCAGCCCGGTGGGGCAGGGGTTTAATTCACCCCTCCACTTT. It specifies CASSPVGQGFNSPLHF.

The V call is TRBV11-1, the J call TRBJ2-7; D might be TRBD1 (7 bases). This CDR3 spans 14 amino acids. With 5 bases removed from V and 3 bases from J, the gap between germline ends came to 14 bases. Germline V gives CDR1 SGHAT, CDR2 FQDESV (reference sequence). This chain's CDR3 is CASSQSRDSYEQYF. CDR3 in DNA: TGTGCCAGCAGCCAATCGCGGGACAGCTACGAGCAGTACTTC.

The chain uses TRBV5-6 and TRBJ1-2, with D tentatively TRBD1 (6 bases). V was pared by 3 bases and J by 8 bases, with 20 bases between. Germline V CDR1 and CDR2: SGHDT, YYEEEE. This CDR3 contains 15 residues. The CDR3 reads CASSSIWRQGYGYTF. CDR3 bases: TGTGCCAGCAGCTCCATTTGGCGGCAGGGGTACGGCTACACCTTC.

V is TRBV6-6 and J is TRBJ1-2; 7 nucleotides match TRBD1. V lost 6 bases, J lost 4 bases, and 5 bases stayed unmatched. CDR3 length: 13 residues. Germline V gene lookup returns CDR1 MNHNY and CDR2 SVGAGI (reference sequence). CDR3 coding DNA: TGTGCCAGCAGCCGGGACAGAGGCTATGGCTACACCTTC. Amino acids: CASSRDRGYGYTF.

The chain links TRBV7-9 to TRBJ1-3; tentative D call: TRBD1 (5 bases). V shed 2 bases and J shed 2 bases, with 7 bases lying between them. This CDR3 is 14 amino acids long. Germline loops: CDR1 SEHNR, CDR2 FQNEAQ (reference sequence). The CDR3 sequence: CASSLRGAGNTIYF. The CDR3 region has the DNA TGTGCCAGCAGCTTAAGGGGCGCTGGAAACACCATATATTTT.

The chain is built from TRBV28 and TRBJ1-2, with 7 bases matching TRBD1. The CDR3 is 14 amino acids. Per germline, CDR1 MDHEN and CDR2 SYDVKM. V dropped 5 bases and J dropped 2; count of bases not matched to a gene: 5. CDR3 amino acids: CASSPSDRNYGYTF. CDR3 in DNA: TGTGCCAGCAGTCCCTCGGACAGGAACTATGGCTACACCTTC.

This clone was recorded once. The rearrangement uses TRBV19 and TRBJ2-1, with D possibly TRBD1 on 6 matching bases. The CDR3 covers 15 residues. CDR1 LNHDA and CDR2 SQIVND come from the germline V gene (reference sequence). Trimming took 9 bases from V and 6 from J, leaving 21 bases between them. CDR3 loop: CASLGQQGEVNEQFF. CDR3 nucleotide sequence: TGTGCCAGCCTAGGACAGCAGGGAGAGGTCAATGAGCAGTTCTTC.

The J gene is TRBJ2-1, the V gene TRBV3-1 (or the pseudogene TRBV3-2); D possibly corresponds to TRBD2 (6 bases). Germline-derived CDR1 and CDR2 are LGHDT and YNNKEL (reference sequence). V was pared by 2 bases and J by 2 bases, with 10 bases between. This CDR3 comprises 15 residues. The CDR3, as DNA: TGTGCCAGCAGCCAAATGGACTATACCTACAATGAGCAGTTCTTC. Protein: CASSQMDYTYNEQFF.

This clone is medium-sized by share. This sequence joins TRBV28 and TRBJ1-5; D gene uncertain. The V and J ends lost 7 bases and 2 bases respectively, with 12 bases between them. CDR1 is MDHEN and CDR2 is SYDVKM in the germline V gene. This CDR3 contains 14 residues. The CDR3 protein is CASIHPVGNQPQHF. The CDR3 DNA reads TGTGCCAGCATCCACCCGGTGGGCAATCAGCCCCAGCATTTT.

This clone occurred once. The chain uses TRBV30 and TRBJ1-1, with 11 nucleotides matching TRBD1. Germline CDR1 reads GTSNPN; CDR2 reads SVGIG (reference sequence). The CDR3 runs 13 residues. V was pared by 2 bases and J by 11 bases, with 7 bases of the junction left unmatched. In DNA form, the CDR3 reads TGTGCCTGGAGTCCCGGACAGGGGGCCCAGGCTTTCTTT. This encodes CAWSPGQGAQAFF.

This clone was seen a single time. CDR3 protein: CATSWKATGSYSGNTIYF. In DNA, the CDR3 is TGTGCCACCAGCTGGAAAGCAACAGGGTCCTACTCTGGAAACACCATATATTTT. The V call is TRBV15, the J call TRBJ1-3; D might be TRBD1 (6 bases). V was cut by 5 bases and J by 0 bases, with 20 bases left in between. CDR3 length: 18 amino acids. Germline CDR1 LNHNV, CDR2 YYDKDF (reference sequence).

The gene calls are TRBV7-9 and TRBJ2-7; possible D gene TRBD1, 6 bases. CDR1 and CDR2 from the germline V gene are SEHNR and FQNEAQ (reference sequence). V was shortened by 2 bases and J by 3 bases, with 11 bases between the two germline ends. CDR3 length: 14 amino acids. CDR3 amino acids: CASSLTTGYYEQYF. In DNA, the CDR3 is TGTGCCAGCAGCTTAACGACAGGCTACTACGAGCAGTACTTC.

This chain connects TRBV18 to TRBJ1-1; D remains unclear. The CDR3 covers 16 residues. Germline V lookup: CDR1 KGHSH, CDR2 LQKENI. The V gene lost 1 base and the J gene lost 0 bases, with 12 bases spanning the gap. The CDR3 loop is CASSPRGDGMNTEAFF. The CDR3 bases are TGTGCCAGCTCACCACGGGGAGATGGGATGAACACTGAAGCTTTCTTT. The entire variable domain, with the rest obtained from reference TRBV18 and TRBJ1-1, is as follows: NAGVMQNPRHLVRRRGQEARLRCSPMKGHSHVYWYRQLPEEGLKFMVYLQKENIIDESGMPKERFSAEFPKEGPSILRIQQVVRGDSAAYFCASSPRGDGMNTEAFFGQGTRLTVV.

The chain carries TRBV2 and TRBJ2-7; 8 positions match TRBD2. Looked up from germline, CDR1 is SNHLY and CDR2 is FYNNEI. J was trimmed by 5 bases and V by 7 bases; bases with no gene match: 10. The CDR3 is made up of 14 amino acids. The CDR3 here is CASKRGITEDEQYF. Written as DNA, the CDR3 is TGTGCCAGCAAGCGGGGGATAACCGAAGACGAGCAGTACTTC.

The CDR3 sequence: CASSRGQLNTEAFF. The CDR3 DNA reads as TGCGCCAGCAGTAGGGGACAGCTGAACACTGAAGCTTTCTTT. This sequence joins TRBV23-1 and TRBJ1-1, with 7 bases that match TRBD1. TRBV23-1 is filed as an ORF, its function uncertain. V was pared by 5 bases and J by 0 bases, with 3 bases of the junction left unmatched. This CDR3 spans 14 amino acids.

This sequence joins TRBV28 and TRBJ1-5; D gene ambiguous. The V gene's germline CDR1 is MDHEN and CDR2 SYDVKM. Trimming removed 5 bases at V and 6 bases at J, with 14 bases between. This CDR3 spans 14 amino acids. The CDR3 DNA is TGTGCCAGCAGTCCCGGGTTGAGGGCTCAGCCCCAGCATTTT. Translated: CASSPGLRAQPQHF. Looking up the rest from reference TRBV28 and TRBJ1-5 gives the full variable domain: DVKVTQSSRYLVKRTGEKVFLECVQDMDHENMFWYRQDPGLGLRLIYFSYDVKMKEKGDIPEGYSVSREKKERFSLILESASTNQTSMYLCASSPGLRAQPQHFGDGTRLSIL.

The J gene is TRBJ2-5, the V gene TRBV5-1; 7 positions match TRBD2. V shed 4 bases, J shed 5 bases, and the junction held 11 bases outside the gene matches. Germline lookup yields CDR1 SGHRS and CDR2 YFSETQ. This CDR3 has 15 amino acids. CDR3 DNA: TGCGCCAGCAGCCCTGGGAGGGGACTAAAGGAGACCCAGTACTTC. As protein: CASSPGRGLKETQYF.

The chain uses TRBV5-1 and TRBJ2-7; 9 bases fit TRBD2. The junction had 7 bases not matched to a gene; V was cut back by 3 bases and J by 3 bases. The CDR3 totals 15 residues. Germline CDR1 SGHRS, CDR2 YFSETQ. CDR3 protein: CASSSQAGGRYEQYF. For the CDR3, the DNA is TGCGCCAGCAGCTCCCAAGCGGGAGGCCGCTACGAGCAGTACTTC.